This T cell receptor (beta chain) is from a study of shared clonotypes between healthy human individuals. This CDR3 is built from 13 residues. From germline, CDR1 is SQVTM and CDR2 ANQGSEA. V gave up 7 bases and J gave up 3 bases, with 15 bases separating them. In the naive CD8 group, cells lacked CD45RO and were positively selected for CCR7, so terminally differentiated effector memory CD45RA+ cells were left out. Produced via immunoSEQ multiplex PCR; TCRdb's table is partial and in-frame only. There are more than 2 million clones in the sample; 80% to 95% occur only once, and about 1.7% lies in the top ten. This clone showed up just a few times.

This clonotype originated in a man between 18 and 29 years old in good health. Some clones in this sample may be carry-over from other donors' samples. The chain uses TRBV29-1 and TRBJ1-1; D may be TRBD1 (5 bases). Sequencing was done on a sample of naive CD8+ T cells from PBMCs. In DNA form, the CDR3 reads TGCAGCGCTTTCCAGGGTTTCGACACTGAAGCTTTCTTT. Residues: CSAFQGFDTEAFF.